This T cell receptor beta chain stems from a study of cytomegalovirus exposure and HLA in healthy donors. A word on this clone: Its antigen remains unidentified.

General study points: Later findings reportedly placed an Asian-associated ancestry cluster below the approximately 670-donor mean for N-insertions.

CDR3 length: 16 amino acids. V shed 2 bases and J shed 1 base, with 12 bases lying between them. Germline V CDR1 and CDR2: SGHNT, YYREEE (reference sequence). The study ran its PCR with 60 Vbeta and 13 Jbeta primers. Only in-frame clones appear in the TCRdb table, and some are missing; sequencing was by immunoSEQ multiplex PCR. The sample has roughly 93,000 clones, around 80% seen once. The sample comprised PBMCs. The clonotype comes from a human donor in good health. The chain uses TRBV5-4 and TRBJ2-2; maybe TRBD2 (6 bases). CDR3 in DNA: TGTGCCAGCAGCTTTTCGGCGCGGGAGAACACCGGGGAGCTGTTTTTT. Translating gives CASSFSARENTGELFF.